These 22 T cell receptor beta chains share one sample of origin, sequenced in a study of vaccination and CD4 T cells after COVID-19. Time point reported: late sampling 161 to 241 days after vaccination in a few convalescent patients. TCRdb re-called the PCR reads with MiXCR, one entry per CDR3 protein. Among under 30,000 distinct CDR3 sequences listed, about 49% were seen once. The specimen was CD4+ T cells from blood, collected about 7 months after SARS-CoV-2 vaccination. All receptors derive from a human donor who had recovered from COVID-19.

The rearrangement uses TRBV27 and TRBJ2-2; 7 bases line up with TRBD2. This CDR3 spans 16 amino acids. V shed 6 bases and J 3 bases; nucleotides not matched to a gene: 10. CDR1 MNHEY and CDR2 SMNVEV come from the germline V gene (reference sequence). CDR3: CASSPDGRLDTGELFF. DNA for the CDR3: TGTGCCAGCAGCCCCGACGGGAGGTTGGACACCGGGGAGCTGTTTTTT.

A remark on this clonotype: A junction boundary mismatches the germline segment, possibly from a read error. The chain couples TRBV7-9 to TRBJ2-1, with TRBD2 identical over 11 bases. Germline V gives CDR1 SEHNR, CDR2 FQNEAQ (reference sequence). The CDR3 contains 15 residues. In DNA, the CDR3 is TGTGCCAGCATCACCGGGACTAGCGGCTACAATGAGCGGTTCTTC. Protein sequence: CASITGTSGYNERFF.

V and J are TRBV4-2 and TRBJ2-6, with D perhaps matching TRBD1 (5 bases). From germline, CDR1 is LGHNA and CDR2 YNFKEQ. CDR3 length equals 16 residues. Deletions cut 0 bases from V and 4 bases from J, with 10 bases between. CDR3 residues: CASSQDGAQGANVLTF. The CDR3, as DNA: TGTGCCAGCAGCCAAGATGGGGCGCAAGGGGCCAACGTCCTGACTTTC.

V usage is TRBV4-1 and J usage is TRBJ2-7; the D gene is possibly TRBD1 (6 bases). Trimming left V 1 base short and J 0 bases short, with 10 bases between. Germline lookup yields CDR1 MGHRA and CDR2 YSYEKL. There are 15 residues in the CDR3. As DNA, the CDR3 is TGCGCCAGCAGCCAAGCGAGGACAGACTCCTACGAGCAGTACTTC. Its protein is CASSQARTDSYEQYF.

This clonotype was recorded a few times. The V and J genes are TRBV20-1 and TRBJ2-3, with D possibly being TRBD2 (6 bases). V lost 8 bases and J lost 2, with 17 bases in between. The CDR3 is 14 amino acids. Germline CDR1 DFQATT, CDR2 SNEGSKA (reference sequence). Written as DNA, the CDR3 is TGCAGTCAAGCGTTGGGCGGGGACACAGATACGCAGTATTTT. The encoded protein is CSQALGGDTDTQYF.

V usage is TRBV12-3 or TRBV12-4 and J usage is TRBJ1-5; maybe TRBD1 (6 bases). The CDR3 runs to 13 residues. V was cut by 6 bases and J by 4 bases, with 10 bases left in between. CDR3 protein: CASRPQGNQPQHF. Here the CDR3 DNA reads TGTGCCAGCAGGCCACAGGGTAATCAGCCCCAGCATTTT.

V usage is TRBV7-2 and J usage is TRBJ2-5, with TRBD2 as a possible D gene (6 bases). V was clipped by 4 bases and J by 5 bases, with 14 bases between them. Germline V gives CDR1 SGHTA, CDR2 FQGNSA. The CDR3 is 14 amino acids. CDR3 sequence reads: CASSYRRAGETQYF. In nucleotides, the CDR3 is TGTGCCAGCAGCTATAGGAGGGCGGGGGAGACCCAGTACTTC.

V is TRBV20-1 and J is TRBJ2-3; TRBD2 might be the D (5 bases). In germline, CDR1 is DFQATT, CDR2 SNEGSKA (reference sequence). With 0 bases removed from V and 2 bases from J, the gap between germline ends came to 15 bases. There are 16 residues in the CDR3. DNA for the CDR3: TGCAGTGCTAGAGATCGAAGCGGAGCATTCACAGATACGCAGTATTTT. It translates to CSARDRSGAFTDTQYF.

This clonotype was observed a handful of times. The CDR3: CASSPWTGRYEQYF. CDR3 DNA sequence: TGTGCCAGCAGCCCTTGGACAGGGCGCTACGAGCAGTACTTC. The rearrangement joins TRBV7-8 to TRBJ2-7; TRBD1 agrees at 8 bases. CDR3 length: 14 amino acids. CDR1 is SGHVS and CDR2 is FQNEAQ in the germline V gene. Trimming removed 5 bases from V and 3 bases from J; junction bases left unmatched: 6.

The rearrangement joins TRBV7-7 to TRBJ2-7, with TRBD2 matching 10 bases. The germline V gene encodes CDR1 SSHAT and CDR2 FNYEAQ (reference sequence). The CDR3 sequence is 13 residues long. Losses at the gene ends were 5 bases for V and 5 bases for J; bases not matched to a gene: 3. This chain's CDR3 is CASSLSGRNEQYF. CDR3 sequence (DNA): TGTGCCAGCAGCCTTAGCGGGAGGAACGAGCAGTACTTC.

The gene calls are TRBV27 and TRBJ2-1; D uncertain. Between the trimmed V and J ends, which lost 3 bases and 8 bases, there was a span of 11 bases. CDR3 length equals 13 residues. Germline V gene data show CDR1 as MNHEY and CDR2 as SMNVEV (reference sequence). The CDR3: CASSFGSSDEQFF. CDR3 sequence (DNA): TGTGCCAGCAGTTTTGGGTCCTCCGATGAGCAGTTCTTC.

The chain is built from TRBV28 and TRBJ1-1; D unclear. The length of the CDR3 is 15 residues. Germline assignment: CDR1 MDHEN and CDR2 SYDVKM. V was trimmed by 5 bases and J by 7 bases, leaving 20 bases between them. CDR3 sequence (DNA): TGTGCCAGCAGTGGCCTCGGGCCGGCCTTAGTTGAAGCTTTCTTT. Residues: CASSGLGPALVEAFF.

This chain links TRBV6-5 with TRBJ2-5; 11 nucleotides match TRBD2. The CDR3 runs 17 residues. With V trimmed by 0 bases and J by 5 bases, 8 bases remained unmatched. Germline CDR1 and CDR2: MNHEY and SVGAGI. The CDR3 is CASSYSVSGRDGETQYF. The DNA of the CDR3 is TGTGCCAGCAGTTACTCGGTTAGCGGGAGGGATGGGGAGACCCAGTACTTC.

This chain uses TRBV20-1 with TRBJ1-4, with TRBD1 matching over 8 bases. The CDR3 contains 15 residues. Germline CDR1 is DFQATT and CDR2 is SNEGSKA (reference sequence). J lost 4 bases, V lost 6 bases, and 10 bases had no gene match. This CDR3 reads CSAQTGEFGNEKLFF. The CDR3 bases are TGCAGTGCGCAGACAGGGGAGTTTGGTAATGAAAAACTGTTTTTT.

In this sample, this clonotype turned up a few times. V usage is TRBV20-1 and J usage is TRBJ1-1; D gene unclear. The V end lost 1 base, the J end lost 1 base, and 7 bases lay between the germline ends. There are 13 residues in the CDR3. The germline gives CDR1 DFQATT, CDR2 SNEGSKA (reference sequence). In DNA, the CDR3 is TGCAGTGCTAGAGCATACTCGAACACTGAAGCTTTCTTT. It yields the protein CSARAYSNTEAFF.

CDR3 protein: CASSIVWGQVGYTF. The CDR3 bases are TGTGCCAGTAGTATTGTCTGGGGTCAGGTCGGCTACACCTTC. The J gene is TRBJ1-2, the V gene TRBV19; no clear D gene. Trimming took off 3 bases at V and 8 bases at J, with 16 bases between the two ends. CDR1 is LNHDA, CDR2 SQIVND, per germline (reference sequence). CDR3 length: 14 amino acids.

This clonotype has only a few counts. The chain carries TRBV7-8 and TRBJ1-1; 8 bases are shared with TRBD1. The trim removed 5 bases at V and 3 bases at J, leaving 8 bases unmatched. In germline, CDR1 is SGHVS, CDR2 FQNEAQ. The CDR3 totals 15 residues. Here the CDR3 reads CASSLRQGRDTEAFF. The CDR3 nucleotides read TGTGCCAGCAGCCTCAGACAGGGGAGGGACACTGAAGCTTTCTTT. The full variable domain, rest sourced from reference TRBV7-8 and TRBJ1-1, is GAGVSQSPRYKVAKRGQDVALRCDPISGHVSLFWYQQALGQGPEFLTYFQNEAQLDKSGLPSDRFFAERPEGSVSTLKIQRTQQEDSAVYLCASSLRQGRDTEAFFGQGTRLTVV.

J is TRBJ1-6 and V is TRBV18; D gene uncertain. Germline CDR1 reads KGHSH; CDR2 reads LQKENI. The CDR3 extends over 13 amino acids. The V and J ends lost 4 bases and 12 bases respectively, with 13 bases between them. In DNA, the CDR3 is TGTGCCAGCTCACTGGGTCCCCAAGGACCCCTCCACTTT. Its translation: CASSLGPQGPLHF.

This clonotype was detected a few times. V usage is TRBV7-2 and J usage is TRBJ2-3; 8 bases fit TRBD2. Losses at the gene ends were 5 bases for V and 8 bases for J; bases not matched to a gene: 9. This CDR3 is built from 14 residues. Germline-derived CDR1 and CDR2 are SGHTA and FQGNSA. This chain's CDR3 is CASSPQRGWGTQYF. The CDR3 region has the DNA TGTGCCAGCAGCCCACAGCGGGGGTGGGGTACGCAGTATTTT.

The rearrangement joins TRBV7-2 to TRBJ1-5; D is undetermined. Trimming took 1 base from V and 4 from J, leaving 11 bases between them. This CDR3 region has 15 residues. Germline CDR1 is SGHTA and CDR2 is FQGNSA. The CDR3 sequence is CASSLGVGPNQPQHF. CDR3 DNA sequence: TGTGCCAGCAGCTTAGGTGTAGGCCCTAATCAGCCCCAGCATTTT.

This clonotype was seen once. CDR3 region: CSARGGHSTDTQYF. In DNA, the CDR3 is TGCAGTGCTAGGGGGGGACATAGCACAGATACGCAGTATTTT. The J gene is TRBJ2-3, the V gene TRBV20-1; D assignment may be TRBD1 or TRBD2 (6 bases each). CDR1 DFQATT and CDR2 SNEGSKA come from the germline V gene (reference sequence). V was pared by 3 bases and J by 0 bases, with 10 bases between. This CDR3 contains 14 residues.

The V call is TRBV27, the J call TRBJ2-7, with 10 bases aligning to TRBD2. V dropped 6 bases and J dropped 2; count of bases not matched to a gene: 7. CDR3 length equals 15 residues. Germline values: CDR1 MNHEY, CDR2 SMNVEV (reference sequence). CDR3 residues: CASRPGLALTYEQYF. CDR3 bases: TGTGCCAGCAGACCGGGACTAGCGCTTACCTACGAGCAGTACTTC.